The 23 T cell receptor beta chains below were found in one sample sequenced in a study of tissue T cells after allogeneic stem cell transplantation. Sequencing was performed with immunoSEQ multiplex PCR; in TCRdb, only in-frame clones are kept and a portion is missing. The sample yields 20,000 to 25,000 clones, roughly 72% seen once. The sequencing sample was made of spleen. These receptors were taken from a female BALB/c mouse in good health. MHC haplotype: H2-d.

About this clone itself: Mouse gene names and germline throughout. The read is 1 residue too short to cover the CDR3 end, so that end is filled in from the germline J gene. V is TRBV13-2 and J is TRBJ2-7, with a tentative D call TRBD1 (6 bases). The CDR3 is made up of 13 amino acids. Trimming shortened V by 5 bases and J by 0 bases, and 9 bases separated the two germline ends. The germline CDR1 and CDR2 sequences are NNHNN and SYGAGS (reference sequence). The CDR3 bases that were read are TGTGCCAGCGGAGACAGGTACTCCTATGAACAGTAC. It is translated as CASGDRYSYEQY. The full CDR3 sequence reads CASGDRYSYEQYF.

As regards this clone: Mouse names are used for the genes. The CDR3 end is not reached by the read, which stops 1 residue before it; the germline J gene fills it in. The V call is TRBV4, the J call TRBJ1-4; 7 nucleotides line up with TRBD1. Losses at the gene ends were 5 bases for V and 1 base for J; bases not matched to a gene: 4. CDR1 LGHDT and CDR2 YNNKQL come from the germline V gene (reference sequence). This CDR3 has 15 residues. CDR3 DNA, as far as it was read: TGTGCCAGCAGCCACAGGGGAACTTCCAACGAAAGATTATTT. It codes for CASSHRGTSNERLF. The CDR3 in its entirety is CASSHRGTSNERLFF.

Turning to this clone: The listed genes are named as in mouse. The read stops 1 residue short of the end of the CDR3; the missing end is completed from the germline J gene. The chain has TRBV13-3 and TRBJ1-5; D might be TRBD1 (5 bases). V was trimmed by 1 base and J by 0 bases, leaving 8 bases between them. CDR1 and CDR2 (germline): NNHDY, SYVADS. CDR3 size: 15 residues. The sequenced part of the CDR3 DNA is TGTGCCAGCAGTGATACAGGCTTTAACAACCAGGCTCCGCTT. Encoded protein: CASSDTGFNNQAPL. The whole CDR3 region reads CASSDTGFNNQAPLF.

Concerning this clone: The gene symbols are mouse symbols. The sequenced fragment ends 1 residue before the CDR3 boundary, so the rest is inferred from the germline J gene. The chain employs TRBV17 and TRBJ2-1; D remains unclear. The CDR3 length is 15 residues. Per germline, CDR1 MNHDT and CDR2 YYDKIL. V was trimmed by 0 bases and J by 0 bases, leaving 6 bases between them. The CDR3 protein is CASSREGANYAEQFF. The sequenced CDR3 bases are TGTGCTAGCAGTAGAGAAGGAGCTAACTATGCTGAGCAGTTC.

Concerning this clone: Any gene name here is a mouse gene name. The read falls 1 residue short of the CDR3 end, and the missing part is taken from the germline J gene. The sample holds other DNA sequences that translate to the same CDR3. The rearrangement links TRBV13-2 to TRBJ2-4; 12 bases match TRBD2. Germline V CDR1 and CDR2: NNHNN, SYGAGS (reference sequence). The CDR3 consists of 13 residues. Trimming cost V 5 bases and J 6 bases; bases outside gene matches: 1. The CDR3 loop is CASGGTGGNTLYF. The CDR3 bases that were read are TGTGCCAGCGGCGGGACTGGGGGGAACACCTTGTAC.

To note about this clone: Gene names and germline refer to mouse. The CDR3 region is CASSHWGGDAEQFF. The CDR3 DNA, read in part, is TGTGCCAGCAGCCACTGGGGGGGCGATGCTGAGCAGTTC. The rearrangement uses TRBV4 and TRBJ2-1; 11 positions agree with TRBD2. The read finishes 1 residue shy of the CDR3 end, and the germline J gene is used to complete it. Germline V gene lookup returns CDR1 LGHDT and CDR2 YNNKQL (reference sequence). Trimming took 5 bases from V and 5 from J; bases not matched to a gene: 2. The CDR3 length is 14 residues. The full variable domain, its missing parts supplied by reference TRBV4 and TRBJ2-1, is ETAVFQTPNYHVTQVGNEVSFNCKQTLGHDTMYWYKQDSKKLLKIMFSYNNKQLIVNETVPRRFSPQSSDKAHLNLRIKSVEPEDSAVYLCASSHWGGDAEQFFGPGTRLTVL.

Comment on this clone: Mouse names are used for the genes. The read terminates 1 residue ahead of where the CDR3 ends, so the germline J gene completes it. J is TRBJ1-3 and V is TRBV19; possibly TRBD1 for D (5 bases). Trimming pared 2 bases from V and 1 base from J, leaving 7 bases between. This CDR3 is built from 14 residues. In germline, CDR1 is FNHDT, CDR2 SITEND (reference sequence). The sequenced CDR3 bases are TGTGCCAGCAGTATCAGGGTATCTGGAAATACGCTCTAT. Translation gives CASSIRVSGNTLY. The whole CDR3 reads CASSIRVSGNTLYF.

With respect to this clone: Here the gene names and germline are mouse. From the germline J gene comes the end of the CDR3, since the read stops 1 residue before it. This chain connects TRBV13-2 to TRBJ2-7; 12 positions match TRBD2. Germline loops: CDR1 NNHNN, CDR2 SYGAGS (reference sequence). The V and J ends lost 3 bases and 5 bases, in that order; junction bases with no gene match: 3. This CDR3 comprises 14 residues. The covered CDR3 bases are TGTGCCAGCGGTGGGGACTGGGGGGTCCATGAACAGTAC. This sequence encodes CASGGDWGVHEQY. The CDR3 reads in full as CASGGDWGVHEQYF.

In regard to this clone: Germline and genes here are mouse. The read ends 1 residue early relative to the CDR3; the germline J gene fills the gap. This chain connects TRBV13-2 to TRBJ2-5, with D perhaps TRBD2 (6 bases). CDR1 NNHNN and CDR2 SYGAGS come from the germline V gene (reference sequence). The CDR3 has 15 residues. V lost 1 base, J lost 3 bases, and 12 bases lay in between. The chain's CDR3 is CASGDRLGKQDTQYF. The covered CDR3 bases are TGTGCCAGCGGTGATCGCCTGGGGAAACAAGACACCCAGTAC.

A remark on this clone: The gene names here belong to mouse. The sequenced fragment ends 1 residue before the CDR3 boundary, so the rest is inferred from the germline J gene. J is TRBJ2-1 and V is TRBV1; no firm D call. The CDR3 totals 13 residues. The V gene's germline CDR1 is NSQYPW and CDR2 LRSPGD (reference sequence). V gave up 2 bases and J gave up 1 base, with 3 bases separating them. The CDR3 bases that were read are TGCACCTGCAGTGCAAACAACTATGCTGAGCAGTTC. It translates to CTCSANNYAEQF. In full, the CDR3 reads CTCSANNYAEQFF.

As for this clone: Gene names are the mouse ones. The read stops 1 residue short of the end of the CDR3; the missing end is completed from the germline J gene. The sample has other DNA sequences that encode this CDR3 too. The chain is built from TRBV5 and TRBJ2-5, with D perhaps matching TRBD2 (6 bases). V dropped 0 bases and J dropped 5 bases, with 9 bases sitting between them. The CDR3 covers 14 residues. Germline V lookup: CDR1 LGHNA, CDR2 YNLKQL (reference sequence). The CDR3 reads CASSQDRGVDTQYF. The sequenced CDR3 bases are TGTGCCAGCAGCCAAGATCGGGGGGTAGACACCCAGTAC.

About this clone: Germline and genes: mouse. The CDR3 end is not reached by the read, which stops 1 residue before it; the germline J gene fills it in. J is TRBJ2-1 and V is TRBV13-1, with D possibly TRBD2 on 5 matching bases. Trimming shortened V by 2 bases and J by 3 bases, and 9 bases separated the two germline ends. CDR3 length: 14 residues. Germline V gene lookup returns CDR1 NSHNY and CDR2 SYGAGN. CDR3 amino acids: CASSDLGSYAEQFF. CDR3 bases read: TGTGCCAGCAGTGACCTGGGAAGCTATGCTGAGCAGTTC.

On this clone: The listed genes are named as in mouse. Incomplete CDR3 DNA: TGCACCTGCAGTCTCCCCCGACAATATGAACAGTAC. This sequence encodes CTCSLPRQYEQY. The entire CDR3 protein is CTCSLPRQYEQYF. This chain links TRBV1 with TRBJ2-7; D not resolved. Read sequence stops 1 residue before the CDR3 end, and the germline J gene provides the missing end. Trimming pared 5 bases from V and 4 bases from J, leaving 12 bases between. The germline gives CDR1 NSQYPW, CDR2 LRSPGD (reference sequence). The length of the CDR3 is 13 residues.

This clone showed up just once. Gene names refer to mouse genes. From the germline J gene comes the end of the CDR3, since the read stops 1 residue before it. Other nucleotide sequences from this sample produce the same CDR3. This sequence joins TRBV19 and TRBJ2-1, with 10 positions matching TRBD2. The CDR3 spans 15 residues. Trimming at V came to 2 bases and at J to 10 bases, leaving 9 bases not matched to a gene. Looked up from germline, CDR1 is FNHDT and CDR2 is SITEND (reference sequence). The CDR3 bases that were read are TGTGCCAGCAGTATCTCTGGGGGGGCGGGGGCGGAGCAGTTC. This encodes CASSISGGAGAEQF. The full CDR3 protein is CASSISGGAGAEQFF.

On this clone: Gene names and germline refer to mouse. The read ends 1 residue shy of where the CDR3 ends; the end is completed using the germline J gene. The V and J genes are TRBV4 and TRBJ1-1; the match to TRBD1 covers 8 bases. This CDR3 has 11 amino acids. In germline, CDR1 is LGHDT, CDR2 YNNKQL (reference sequence). V was pared by 6 bases and J by 11 bases, with 5 bases of the junction left unmatched. The sequenced part of the CDR3 DNA is TGTGCCAGCAGTTCCAGGGGGCCCGTCTTC. This translates into CASSSRGPVF. The full CDR3 is CASSSRGPVFF.

A word on this clone: Gene and germline names: mouse. The DNA ends 1 residue before the CDR3 does, and the rest of the CDR3 is filled in from the germline J gene. The chain is built from TRBV2 and TRBJ2-2, with D possibly TRBD1 on 5 matching bases. The CDR3 covers 16 residues. The V gene's germline CDR1 is LGHNA and CDR2 YSYQKL. V was clipped by 0 bases and J by 4 bases, with 12 bases between them. Partial CDR3 DNA: TGTGCCAGCAGCCAAGATAGGCCGAGGGGCACCGGGCAGCTCTAC. It is translated as CASSQDRPRGTGQLY. The complete CDR3 sequence is CASSQDRPRGTGQLYF.

Worth noting for this clone: Gene names are the mouse ones. The sequenced CDR3 bases are TGTGCCAGCAGCCAAGATGGGGGGGGCCCCGACTACACC. Encoded protein: CASSQDGGGPDYT. The entire CDR3 sequence reads CASSQDGGGPDYTF. This chain links TRBV5 with TRBJ1-2, with D possibly being TRBD1 (6 bases). The CDR3 goes on 1 residue after the read ends, and that part is filled in from the germline J gene. Between the trimmed V and J ends, which lost 0 bases and 6 bases, there was a span of 11 bases. Germline V lookup: CDR1 LGHNA, CDR2 YNLKQL (reference sequence). This CDR3 is 14 amino acids long.

This clone was recorded once. The listed genes are named as in mouse. The read terminates 1 residue ahead of where the CDR3 ends, so the germline J gene completes it. The chain links TRBV20 to TRBJ1-2; weak D call: TRBD1 (5 bases). The CDR3 contains 12 residues. The germline CDR1 and CDR2 sequences are GFQATS and STVNSAI. Trimming shortened V by 0 bases and J by 3 bases, and 5 bases separated the two germline ends. The CDR3 protein is CGAREGDSDYTF. The DNA read from the CDR3 is TGTGGTGCTAGGGAGGGGGACTCCGACTACACC.

In this sample, this clone turned up a few times. Gene names and germline match the mouse. The read comes to an end 1 residue before the CDR3 does, leaving the germline J gene to fill in the end. This chain links TRBV4 with TRBJ2-7; D is unresolved. V lost 3 bases and J lost 3, with 6 bases in between. The CDR3 has 12 residues. CDR1 and CDR2 from the germline V gene are LGHDT and YNNKQL (reference sequence). CDR3 amino acids: CASSYENYEQYF. CDR3 bases read: TGTGCCAGCAGCTATGAAAACTATGAACAGTAC.

This clone was counted between two and nine times. Gene names and germline match the mouse. Read sequence stops 1 residue before the CDR3 end, and the germline J gene provides the missing end. V gene TRBV4 combines with J gene TRBJ2-7; the match to TRBD2 covers 9 bases. Trimming cost V 5 bases and J 0 bases; bases outside gene matches: 5. Germline CDR1 reads LGHDT; CDR2 reads YNNKQL (reference sequence). This CDR3 is built from 15 residues. Incomplete CDR3 DNA: TGTGCCAGCAGCACCGGGACTGGGAGCTCCTATGAACAGTAC. Its translation: CASSTGTGSSYEQY. The entire CDR3 protein is CASSTGTGSSYEQYF.

As for this clone: Gene and germline names: mouse. The CDR3 end falls 1 residue outside the read, so it is completed with the germline J gene. The chain employs TRBV30 and TRBJ2-1; the D is unclear. This CDR3 is 14 amino acids long. V shed 3 bases and J shed 6 bases, with 15 bases lying between them. Germline V gene data show CDR1 as SQVVS and CDR2 as ANEGSEA. The CDR3 bases that were read are TGTAGTTCTAGTTTGGGTGGTGGTGTTGCTGAGCAGTTC. Translating gives CSSSLGGGVAEQF. The full CDR3 protein is CSSSLGGGVAEQFF.

Remarks on this clone: The listed genes are named as in mouse. The read comes to an end 1 residue before the CDR3 does, leaving the germline J gene to fill in the end. V and J are TRBV14 and TRBJ2-5, with 7 bases aligning to TRBD1. Per the germline V gene, CDR1 is SGHDT and CDR2 is FRDEAV. The CDR3 runs 15 residues. V lost 3 bases to trimming and J lost 2 bases; unmatched junction nucleotides: 6. CDR3 in amino acids: CASSSLRDSQDTQYF. The CDR3 DNA, read in part, is TGTGCCAGCAGTTCTCTCCGGGACAGCCAAGACACCCAGTAC.

Concerning this clone itself: Mouse gene names and germline throughout. The CDR3 end is not reached by the read, which stops 1 residue before it; the germline J gene fills it in. The chain employs TRBV13-2 and TRBJ2-2, with D unclear. The CDR3 sequence is 13 residues long. Germline V lookup: CDR1 NNHNN, CDR2 SYGAGS (reference sequence). V lost 5 bases and J 0 bases, leaving 5 bases between the germline ends. The covered CDR3 bases are TGTGCCAGCGGCCCACCAAACACCGGGCAGCTCTAC. It yields the protein CASGPPNTGQLY. The entire CDR3 protein reads CASGPPNTGQLYF.